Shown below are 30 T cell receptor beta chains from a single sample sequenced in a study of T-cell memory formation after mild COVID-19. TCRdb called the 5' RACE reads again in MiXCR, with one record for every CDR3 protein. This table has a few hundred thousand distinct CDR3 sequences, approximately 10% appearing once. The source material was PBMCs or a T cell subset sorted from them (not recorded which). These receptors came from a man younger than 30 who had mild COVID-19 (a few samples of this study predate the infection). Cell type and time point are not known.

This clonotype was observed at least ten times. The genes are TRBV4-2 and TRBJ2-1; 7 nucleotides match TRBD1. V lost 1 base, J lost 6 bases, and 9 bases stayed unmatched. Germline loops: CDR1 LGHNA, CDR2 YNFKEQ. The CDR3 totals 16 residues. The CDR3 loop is CASSQGSLRGTNEQFF. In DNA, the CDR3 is TGTGCCAGCAGCCAAGGATCCCTCAGGGGGACCAATGAGCAGTTCTTC.

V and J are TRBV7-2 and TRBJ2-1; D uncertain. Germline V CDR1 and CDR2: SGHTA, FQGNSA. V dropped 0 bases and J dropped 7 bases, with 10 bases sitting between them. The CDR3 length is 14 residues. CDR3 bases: TGTGCCAGCAGCTTAGCGGCCTCCTGGAATGAGCAGTTCTTC. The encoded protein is CASSLAASWNEQFF.

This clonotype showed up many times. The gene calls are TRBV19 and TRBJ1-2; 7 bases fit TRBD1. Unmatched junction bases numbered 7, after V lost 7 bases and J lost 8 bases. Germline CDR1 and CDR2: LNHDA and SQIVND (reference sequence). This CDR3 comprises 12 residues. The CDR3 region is CASTEDRRGYTF. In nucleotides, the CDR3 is TGTGCCAGTACTGAGGACAGGCGGGGCTACACCTTC.

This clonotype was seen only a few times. This CDR3 is CASSSHSGGSTDTQYF. The CDR3 region has the DNA TGTGCCAGCAGTTCCCATAGCGGGGGAAGCACAGATACGCAGTATTTT. The chain combines TRBV6-5 with TRBJ2-3, with TRBD2 matching over 9 bases. This CDR3 has 16 residues. V gave up 4 bases and J gave up 0 bases; unmatched junction bases: 5. CDR1 and CDR2 (germline): MNHEY, SVGAGI.

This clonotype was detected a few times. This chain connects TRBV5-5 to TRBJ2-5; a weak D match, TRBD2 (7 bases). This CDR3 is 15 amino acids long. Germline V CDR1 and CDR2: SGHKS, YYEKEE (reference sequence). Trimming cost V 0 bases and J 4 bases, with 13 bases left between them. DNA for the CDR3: TGTGCCAGCAGCTTGGAAGGGGGGGGCGGAGAGACCCAGTACTTC. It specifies CASSLEGGGGETQYF. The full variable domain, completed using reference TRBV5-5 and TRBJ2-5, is DAGVTQSPTHLIKTRGQQVTLRCSPISGHKSVSWYQQVLGQGPQFIFQYYEKEERGRGNFPDRFSARQFPNYSSELNVNALLLGDSALYLCASSLEGGGGETQYFGPGTRLLVL.

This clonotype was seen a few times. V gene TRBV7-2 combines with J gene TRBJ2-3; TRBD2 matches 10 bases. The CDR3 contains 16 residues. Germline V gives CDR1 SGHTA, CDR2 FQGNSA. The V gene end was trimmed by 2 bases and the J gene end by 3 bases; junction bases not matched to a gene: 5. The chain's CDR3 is CASSLFLAGGTDTQYF. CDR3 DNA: TGTGCCAGCAGCTTATTCTTAGCGGGGGGAACAGATACGCAGTATTTT.

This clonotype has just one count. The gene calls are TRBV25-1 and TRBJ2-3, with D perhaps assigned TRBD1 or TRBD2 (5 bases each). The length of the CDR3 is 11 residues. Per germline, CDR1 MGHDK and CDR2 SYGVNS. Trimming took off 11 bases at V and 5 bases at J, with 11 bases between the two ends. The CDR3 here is CASGTLDTQYF. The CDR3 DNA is TGTGCCTCGGGGACGTTAGATACGCAGTATTTT.

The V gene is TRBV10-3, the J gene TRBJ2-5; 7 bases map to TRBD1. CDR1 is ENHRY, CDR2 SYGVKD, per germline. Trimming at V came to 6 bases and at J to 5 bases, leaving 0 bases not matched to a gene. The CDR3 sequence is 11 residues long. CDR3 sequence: CAIRTGETQYF. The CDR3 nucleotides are TGTGCCATCAGGACAGGGGAGACCCAGTACTTC.

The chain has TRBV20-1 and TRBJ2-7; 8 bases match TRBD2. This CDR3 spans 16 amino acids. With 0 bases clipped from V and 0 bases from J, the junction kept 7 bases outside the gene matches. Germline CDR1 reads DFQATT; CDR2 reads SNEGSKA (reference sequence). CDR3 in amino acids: CSARDVAGGFSYEQYF. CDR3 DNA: TGCAGTGCTAGAGATGTGGCGGGGGGCTTCTCCTACGAGCAGTACTTC.

The CDR3 nucleotides read TGTGCCAGCAGCCAAGGGACTAGCGGGGGGTACGAGCAGTACTTC. This translates into CASSQGTSGGYEQYF. This chain uses TRBV3-1 with TRBJ2-7, with 14 bases aligning to TRBD2. CDR1 and CDR2 (germline): LGHDT, YNNKEL (reference sequence). The CDR3 covers 15 residues. The J segment lost 4 bases and the V segment lost 1 base, leaving 0 bases of the junction unmatched.

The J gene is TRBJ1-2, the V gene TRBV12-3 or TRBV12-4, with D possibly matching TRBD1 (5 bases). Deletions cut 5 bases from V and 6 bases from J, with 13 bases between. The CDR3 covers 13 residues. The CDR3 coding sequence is TGTGCCAGCAGTGAGGGGTTTTACGATGGCTACACCTTC. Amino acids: CASSEGFYDGYTF.

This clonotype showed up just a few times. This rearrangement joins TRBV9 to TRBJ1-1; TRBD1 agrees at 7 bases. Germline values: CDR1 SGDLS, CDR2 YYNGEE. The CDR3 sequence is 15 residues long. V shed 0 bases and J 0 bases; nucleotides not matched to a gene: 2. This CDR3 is CASSVVGQMNTEAFF. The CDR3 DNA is TGTGCCAGCAGCGTAGTGGGACAGATGAACACTGAAGCTTTCTTT.

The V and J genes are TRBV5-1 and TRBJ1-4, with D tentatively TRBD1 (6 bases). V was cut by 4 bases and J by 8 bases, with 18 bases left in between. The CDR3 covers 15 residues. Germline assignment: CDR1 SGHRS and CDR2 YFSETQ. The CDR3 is CASSLSGDALEKLFF. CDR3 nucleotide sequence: TGCGCCAGCAGCCTGTCAGGGGACGCCTTGGAAAAACTGTTTTTT.

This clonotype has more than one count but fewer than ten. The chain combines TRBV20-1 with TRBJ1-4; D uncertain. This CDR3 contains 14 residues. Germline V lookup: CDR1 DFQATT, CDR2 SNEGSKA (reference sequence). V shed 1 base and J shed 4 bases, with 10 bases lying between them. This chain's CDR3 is CSARAGSYNEKLFF. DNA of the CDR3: TGCAGTGCTAGAGCCGGGAGCTATAATGAAAAACTGTTTTTT.

The chain's CDR3 is CASSEVAGGSTDTQYF. CDR3 DNA sequence: TGTGCCAGCAGTGAAGTAGCGGGGGGGAGCACAGATACGCAGTATTTT. This chain connects TRBV6-1 to TRBJ2-3; 11 bases match TRBD2. This CDR3 region has 16 residues. V trimming: 1 base; J trimming: 0 bases; junction bases outside the gene matches: 0. From germline, CDR1 is MNHNS and CDR2 SASEGT.

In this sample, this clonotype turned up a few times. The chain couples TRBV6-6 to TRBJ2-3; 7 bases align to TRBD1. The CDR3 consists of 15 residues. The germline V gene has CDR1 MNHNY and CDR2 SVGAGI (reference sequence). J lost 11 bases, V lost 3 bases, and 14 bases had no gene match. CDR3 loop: CASSYRQGGSLWQYF. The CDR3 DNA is TGTGCCAGCAGTTATCGACAGGGTGGTTCCCTTTGGCAGTATTTT.

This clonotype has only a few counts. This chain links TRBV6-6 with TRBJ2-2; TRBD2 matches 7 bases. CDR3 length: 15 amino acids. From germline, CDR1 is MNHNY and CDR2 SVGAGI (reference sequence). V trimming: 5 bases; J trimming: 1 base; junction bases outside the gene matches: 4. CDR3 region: CASSAGRGNTGELFF. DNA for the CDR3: TGTGCCAGCAGTGCAGGGAGGGGGAACACCGGGGAGCTGTTTTTT.

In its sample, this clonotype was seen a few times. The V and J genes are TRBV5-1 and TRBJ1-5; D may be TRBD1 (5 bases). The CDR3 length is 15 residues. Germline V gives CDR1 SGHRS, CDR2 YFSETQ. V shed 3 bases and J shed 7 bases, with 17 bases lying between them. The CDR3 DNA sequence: TGCGCCAGCAGCTGGGAGGGCAGGGAAGGCCAGCCCCAGCATTTT. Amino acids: CASSWEGREGQPQHF. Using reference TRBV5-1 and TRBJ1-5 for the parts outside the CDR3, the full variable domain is KAGVTQTPRYLIKTRGQQVTLSCSPISGHRSVSWYQQTPGQGLQFLFEYFSETQRNKGNFPGRFSGRQFSNSRSEMNVSTLELGDSALYLCASSWEGREGQPQHFGDGTRLSIL.

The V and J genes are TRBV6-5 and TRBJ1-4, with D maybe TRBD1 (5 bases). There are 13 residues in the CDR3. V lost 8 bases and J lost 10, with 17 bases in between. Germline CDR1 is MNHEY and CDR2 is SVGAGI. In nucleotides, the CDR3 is TGTGCCAGCGGGGGGAGCCTCTTAGGAAAACTGTTTTTT. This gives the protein CASGGSLLGKLFF.

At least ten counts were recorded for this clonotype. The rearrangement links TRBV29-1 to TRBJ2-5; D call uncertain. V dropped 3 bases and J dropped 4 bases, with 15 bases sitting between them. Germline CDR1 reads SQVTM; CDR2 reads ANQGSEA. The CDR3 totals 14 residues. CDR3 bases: TGCAGCGTTGACTCGCCAGTACCCCCAGAGACCCAGTACTTC. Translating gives CSVDSPVPPETQYF.

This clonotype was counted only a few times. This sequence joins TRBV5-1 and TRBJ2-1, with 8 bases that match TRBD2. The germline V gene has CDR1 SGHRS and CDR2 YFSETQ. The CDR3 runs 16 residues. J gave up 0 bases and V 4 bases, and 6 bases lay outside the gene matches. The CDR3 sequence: CASSRTSGASYNEQFF. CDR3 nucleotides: TGCGCCAGCAGCCGAACTAGCGGAGCCTCCTACAATGAGCAGTTCTTC.

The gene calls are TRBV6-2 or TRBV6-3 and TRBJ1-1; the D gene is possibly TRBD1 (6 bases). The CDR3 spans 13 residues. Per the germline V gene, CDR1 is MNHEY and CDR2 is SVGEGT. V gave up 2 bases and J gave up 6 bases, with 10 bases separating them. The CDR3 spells CASSYHYRAEAFF. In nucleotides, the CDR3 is TGTGCCAGCAGTTACCACTACAGGGCTGAAGCTTTCTTT.

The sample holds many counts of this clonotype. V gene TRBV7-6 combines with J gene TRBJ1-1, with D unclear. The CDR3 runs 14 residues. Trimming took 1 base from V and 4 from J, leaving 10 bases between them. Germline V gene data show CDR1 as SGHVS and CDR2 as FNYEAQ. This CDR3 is CASSLEGIGTEAFF. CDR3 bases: TGTGCCAGCAGCTTAGAAGGGATCGGCACTGAAGCTTTCTTT.

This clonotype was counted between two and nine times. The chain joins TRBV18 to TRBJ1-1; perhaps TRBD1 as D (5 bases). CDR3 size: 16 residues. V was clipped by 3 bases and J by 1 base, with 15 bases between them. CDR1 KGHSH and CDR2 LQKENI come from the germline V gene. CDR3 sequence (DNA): TGTGCCAGCTCACCGACCCTTAGACAGACGAACACTGAAGCTTTCTTT. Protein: CASSPTLRQTNTEAFF.

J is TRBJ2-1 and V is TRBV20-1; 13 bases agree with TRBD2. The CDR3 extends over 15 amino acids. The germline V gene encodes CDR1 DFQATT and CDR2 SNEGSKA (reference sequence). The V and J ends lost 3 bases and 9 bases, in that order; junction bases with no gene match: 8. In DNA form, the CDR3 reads TGCAGTGCTAGCCACTCGACTAGCGGGGGGACTGAGCAGTTCTTC. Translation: CSASHSTSGGTEQFF.

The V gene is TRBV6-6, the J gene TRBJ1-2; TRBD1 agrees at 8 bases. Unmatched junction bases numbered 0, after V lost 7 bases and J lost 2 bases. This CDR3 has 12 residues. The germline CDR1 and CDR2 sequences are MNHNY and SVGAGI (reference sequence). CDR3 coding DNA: TGTGCCAGCACAGGGGGCAACTATGGCTACACCTTC. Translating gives CASTGGNYGYTF.

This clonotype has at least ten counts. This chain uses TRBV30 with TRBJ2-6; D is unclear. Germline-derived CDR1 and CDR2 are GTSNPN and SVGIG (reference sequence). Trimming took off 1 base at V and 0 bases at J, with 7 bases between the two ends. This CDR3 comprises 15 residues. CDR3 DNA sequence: TGTGCCTGGAGTGCAGTCTACTCTGGGGCCAACGTCCTGACTTTC. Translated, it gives CAWSAVYSGANVLTF.

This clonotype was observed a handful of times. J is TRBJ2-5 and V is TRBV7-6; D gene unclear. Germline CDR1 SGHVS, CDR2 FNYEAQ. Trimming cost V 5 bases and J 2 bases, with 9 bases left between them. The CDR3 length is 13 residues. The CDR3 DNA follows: TGTGCCAGCAGCAAACGCCGGCAAGAGACCCAGTACTTC. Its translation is CASSKRRQETQYF.

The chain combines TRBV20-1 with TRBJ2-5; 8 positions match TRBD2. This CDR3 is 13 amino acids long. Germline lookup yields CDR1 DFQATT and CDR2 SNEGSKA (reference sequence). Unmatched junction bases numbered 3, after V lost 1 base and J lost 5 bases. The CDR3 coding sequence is TGCAGTGCTAGAGGCCCGGGGGGGGAGACCCAGTACTTC. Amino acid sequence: CSARGPGGETQYF.

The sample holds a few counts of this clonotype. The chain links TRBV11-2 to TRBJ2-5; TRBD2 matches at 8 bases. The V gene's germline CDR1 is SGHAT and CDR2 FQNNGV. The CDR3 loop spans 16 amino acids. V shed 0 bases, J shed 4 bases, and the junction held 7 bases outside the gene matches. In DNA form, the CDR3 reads TGTGCCAGCAGCTTAGACCGGGGGGGCCTTAGAGAGACCCAGTACTTC. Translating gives CASSLDRGGLRETQYF.